This TCR beta chain originates from a study of blood T cell repertoires in COVID-19. Study-wide background: Collection of acute and convalescent COVID-19 samples took place in the United States, Italy and Spain. T cells, B-cell-depleted T cells, or PBMCs provided the cDNA or gDNA that served as material.

Study processing details: Reference gene primer amplification in the assay estimated nucleated cell counts. Assay: immunoSEQ multiplex PCR; the TCRdb copy retains only in-frame clones and omits some. The D gene and trimming were derived from the DNA, and the V and J assignments and clone size from that table. The sample has some 310,000 clones; approximately 87% are singletons. Seattle's cohort entered during active infection and was followed longitudinally. Trimming at V came to 6 bases and at J to 5 bases, leaving 3 bases not matched to a gene. The CDR3 length is 12 residues. Germline CDR1 reads SGDLS; CDR2 reads YYNGEE.

The J gene is TRBJ1-2, the V gene TRBV9; 8 nucleotides align to TRBD1. The sample was peripheral blood. This clonotype was obtained from a woman in her 30s with COVID-19, enrolled during active disease. CDR3 protein: CASNRGTYGYTF. The DNA for the CDR3 is TGTGCCAGCAACAGGGGGACATATGGCTACACCTTC. Supplemented by reference TRBV9 and TRBJ1-2, the full variable domain reads DSGVTQTPKHLITATGQRVTLRCSPRSGDLSVYWYQQSLDQGLQFLIQYYNGEERAKGNILERFSAQQFPDLHSELNLSSLELGDSALYFCASNRGTYGYTFGSGTRLTVV.